The clone carrying this T cell receptor (beta chain) was picked up many times. Patients were all untreated before their thyroid surgery. J was trimmed by 7 bases and V by 0 bases; bases with no gene match: 2. Germline assignment: CDR1 MNHNY and CDR2 SVGAGI (reference sequence). The CDR3 runs to 13 residues. This specimen belongs to a study of metastatic and nonmetastatic thyroid tumors. In the study's own analysis: Researchers built a distant-metastasis classifier for papillary thyroid cancer that drew on CDR3 differences across clinicopathological groups. TCRdb re-called the PCR reads through MiXCR. The V and J calls and clone size are TCRdb's, not the authors'. This sample has tens of thousands of clones, with about 20% found just once.

The rearrangement uses TRBV6-6 and TRBJ2-7, with 8 bases fitting TRBD1. This TCR came from a female donor with papillary thyroid cancer or a benign thyroid nodule (not recorded which). Some clones in this sample may be carry-over from other donors' samples. Sequencing was performed on blood. The CDR3 reads CASSYSTGDEQYF. For the CDR3, the DNA is TGTGCCAGCAGTTACTCGACAGGGGATGAGCAGTACTTC.